This T cell receptor (beta chain) was found in a study of blood T cell repertoires in COVID-19. The wider study: From the United States, Italy and Spain came samples of acute and convalescent COVID-19. In each case, the material was cDNA or gDNA derived from T cells, B-cell-depleted T cells, or PBMCs.

Seattle participants joined during active infection and were tracked over time. The authors' processing: Quantification of nucleated cells was approximated via reference gene primer amplification. Data came from immunoSEQ multiplex PCR; TCRdb stores just in-frame clones and leaves some out. The V and J calls and clone size come from that table; D and trimming were worked out from the DNA. Of roughly 310,000 clones detected, almost 90% appear once; the ten largest clones hold roughly 2.9%. Germline assignment: CDR1 MNHEY and CDR2 SVGAGI. V was pared by 3 bases and J by 1 base, with 6 bases between. CDR3 length: 14 amino acids.

The sequenced material came from peripheral blood. The chain has TRBV6-5 and TRBJ2-2; D unresolved. The source is a woman between 25 and 40 years old with COVID-19, enrolled during active disease. CDR3 loop: CASSYQRNTGELFF. The CDR3 nucleotides read TGTGCCAGCAGTTATCAGCGGAACACCGGGGAGCTGTTTTTT.